This T cell receptor (beta chain) was retrieved from a study of blood T cell repertoires in COVID-19. Across the whole study: The origin of the acute and convalescent COVID-19 samples was the United States, Italy and Spain. In each case, the material was cDNA or gDNA derived from T cells, B-cell-depleted T cells, or PBMCs.

The CDR3 loop spans 13 amino acids. V dropped 5 bases and J dropped 6; count of bases not matched to a gene: 3. Looked up from germline, CDR1 is SGHAT and CDR2 is FQNNGV. As originally analysed: Amplification of reference gene primers was used by the study to estimate nucleated cell counts. Measured with immunoSEQ multiplex PCR; TCRdb has only the in-frame clones, and not every one. The V and J calls and clone size are taken from that table; D and trimming were inferred from the DNA. The table shows about 120,000 clones, with more than 80% occurring only once. The sequence was collected from a woman in her 40s with acute or convalescent COVID-19. The rearrangement links TRBV11-2 to TRBJ1-5, with 8 bases lining up with TRBD1. Sequenced: peripheral blood. The CDR3 loop reads CASSPDRAQPQHF. CDR3 coding DNA: TGTGCCAGCAGCCCGGACAGGGCTCAGCCCCAGCATTTT.